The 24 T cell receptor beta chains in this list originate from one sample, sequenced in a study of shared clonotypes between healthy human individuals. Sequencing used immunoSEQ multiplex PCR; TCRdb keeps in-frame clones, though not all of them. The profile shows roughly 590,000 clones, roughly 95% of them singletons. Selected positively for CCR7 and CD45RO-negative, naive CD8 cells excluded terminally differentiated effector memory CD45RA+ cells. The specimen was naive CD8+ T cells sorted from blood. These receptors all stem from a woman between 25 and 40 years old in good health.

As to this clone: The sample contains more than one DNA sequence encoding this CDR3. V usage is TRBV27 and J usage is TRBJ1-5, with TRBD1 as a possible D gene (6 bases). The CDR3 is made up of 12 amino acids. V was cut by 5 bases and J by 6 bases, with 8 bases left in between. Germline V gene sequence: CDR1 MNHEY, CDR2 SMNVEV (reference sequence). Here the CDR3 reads CASSQGGQPQHF. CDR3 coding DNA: TGTGCCAGCAGTCAAGGGGGTCAGCCCCAGCATTTT.

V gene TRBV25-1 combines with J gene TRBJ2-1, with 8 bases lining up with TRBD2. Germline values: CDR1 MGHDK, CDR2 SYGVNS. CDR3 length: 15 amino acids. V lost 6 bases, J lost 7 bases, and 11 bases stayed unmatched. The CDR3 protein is CASRPPGLGFNEQFF. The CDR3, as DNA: TGTGCCAGCAGGCCCCCGGGACTAGGGTTTAATGAGCAGTTCTTC.

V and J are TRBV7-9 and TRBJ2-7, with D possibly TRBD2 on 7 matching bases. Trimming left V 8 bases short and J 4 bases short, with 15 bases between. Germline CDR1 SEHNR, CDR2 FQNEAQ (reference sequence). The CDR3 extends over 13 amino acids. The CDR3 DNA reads TGTGCCAGCCTAGCGGAGGGGGGGTACGAGCAGTACTTC. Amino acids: CASLAEGGYEQYF.

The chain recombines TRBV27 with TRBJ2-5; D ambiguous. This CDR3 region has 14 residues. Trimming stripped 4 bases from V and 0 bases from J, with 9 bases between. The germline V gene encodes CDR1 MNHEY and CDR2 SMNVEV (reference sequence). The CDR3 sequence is CASSSSDHQETQYF. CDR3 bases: TGTGCCAGCAGTTCCTCGGACCACCAAGAGACCCAGTACTTC.

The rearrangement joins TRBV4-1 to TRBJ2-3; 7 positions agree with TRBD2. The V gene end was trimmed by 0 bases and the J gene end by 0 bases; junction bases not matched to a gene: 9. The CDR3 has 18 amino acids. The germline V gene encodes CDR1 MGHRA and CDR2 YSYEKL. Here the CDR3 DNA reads TGCGCCAGCAGCCAAGATGCGGCTAGCGGTACTAGCACAGATACGCAGTATTTT. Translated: CASSQDAASGTSTDTQYF.

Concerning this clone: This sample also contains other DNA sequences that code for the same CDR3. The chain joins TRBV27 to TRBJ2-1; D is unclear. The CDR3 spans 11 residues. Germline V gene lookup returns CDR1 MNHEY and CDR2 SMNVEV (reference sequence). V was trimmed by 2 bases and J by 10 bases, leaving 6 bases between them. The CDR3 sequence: CASSLGDEQFF. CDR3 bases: TGTGCCAGCAGTTTAGGCGACGAGCAGTTCTTC.

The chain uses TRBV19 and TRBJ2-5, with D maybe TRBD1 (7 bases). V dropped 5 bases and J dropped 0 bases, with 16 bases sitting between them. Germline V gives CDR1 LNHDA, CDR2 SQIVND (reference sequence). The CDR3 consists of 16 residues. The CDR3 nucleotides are TGTGCCAGTAGTGCCCGGCGGGACAGCCACCAAGAGACCCAGTACTTC. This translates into CASSARRDSHQETQYF.

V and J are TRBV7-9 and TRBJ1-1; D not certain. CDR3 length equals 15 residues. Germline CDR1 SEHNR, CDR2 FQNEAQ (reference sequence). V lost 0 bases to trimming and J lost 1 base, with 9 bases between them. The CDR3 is CASSLAQATNTEAFF. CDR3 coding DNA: TGTGCCAGCAGCTTAGCGCAGGCGACGAACACTGAAGCTTTCTTT.

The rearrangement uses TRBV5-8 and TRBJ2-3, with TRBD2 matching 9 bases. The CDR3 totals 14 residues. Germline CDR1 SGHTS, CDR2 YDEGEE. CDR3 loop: CAFRGLASTDTQYF. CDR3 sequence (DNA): TGTGCTTTTAGAGGACTAGCGAGCACAGATACGCAGTATTTT.

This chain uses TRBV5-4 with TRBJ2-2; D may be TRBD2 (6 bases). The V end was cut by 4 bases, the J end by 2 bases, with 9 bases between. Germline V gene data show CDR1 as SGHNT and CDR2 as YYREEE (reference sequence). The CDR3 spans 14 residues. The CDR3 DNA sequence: TGTGCCAGCAGCGCGGGACTTAACACCGGGGAGCTGTTTTTT. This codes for CASSAGLNTGELFF. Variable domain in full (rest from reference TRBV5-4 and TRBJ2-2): ETGVTQSPTHLIKTRGQQVTLRCSSQSGHNTVSWYQQALGQGPQFIFQYYREEENGRGNFPPRFSGLQFPNYSSELNVNALELDDSALYLCASSAGLNTGELFFGEGSRLTVL.

CDR3 residues: CASSQVLGSTDTQYF. DNA of the CDR3: TGTGCCAGCAGCCAAGTGCTGGGGAGCACAGATACGCAGTATTTT. This chain links TRBV4-2 with TRBJ2-3, with no clear D. The CDR3 consists of 15 residues. The V and J ends lost 1 base and 0 bases respectively, with 8 bases between them. CDR1 and CDR2 (germline): LGHNA, YNFKEQ.

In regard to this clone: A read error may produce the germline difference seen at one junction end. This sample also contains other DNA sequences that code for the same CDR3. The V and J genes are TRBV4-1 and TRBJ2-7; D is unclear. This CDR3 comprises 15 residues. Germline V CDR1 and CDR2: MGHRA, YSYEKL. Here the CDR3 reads CASSQDKSASYEQYF. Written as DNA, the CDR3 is TGCGCCAGCAGTCAAGATAAATCCGCCTCCTACGAGCAGTACTTC.

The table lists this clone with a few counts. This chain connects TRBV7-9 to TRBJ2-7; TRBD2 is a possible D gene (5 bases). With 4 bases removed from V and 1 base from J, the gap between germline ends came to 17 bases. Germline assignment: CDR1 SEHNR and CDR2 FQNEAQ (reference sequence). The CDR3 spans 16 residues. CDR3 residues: CASSSSWTDDSYEQYF. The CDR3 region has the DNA TGTGCCAGCAGCTCCTCATGGACTGACGATTCCTACGAGCAGTACTTC. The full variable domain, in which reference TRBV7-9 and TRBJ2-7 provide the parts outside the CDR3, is DTGVSQNPRHKITKRGQNVTFRCDPISEHNRLYWYRQTLGQGPEFLTYFQNEAQLEKSRLLSDRFSAERPKGSFSTLEIQRTEQGDSAMYLCASSSSWTDDSYEQYFGPGTRLTVT.

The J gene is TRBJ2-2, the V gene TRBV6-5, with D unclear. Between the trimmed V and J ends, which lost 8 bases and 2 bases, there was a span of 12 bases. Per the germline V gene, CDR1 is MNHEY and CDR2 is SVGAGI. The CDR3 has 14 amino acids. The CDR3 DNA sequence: TGTGCCAGCCTACCTGGGGTTAACACCGGGGAGCTGTTTTTT. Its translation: CASLPGVNTGELFF.

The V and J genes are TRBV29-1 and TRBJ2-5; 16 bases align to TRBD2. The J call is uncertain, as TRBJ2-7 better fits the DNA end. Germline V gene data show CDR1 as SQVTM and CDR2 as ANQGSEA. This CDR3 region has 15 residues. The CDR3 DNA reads TGCAGCGCCAAGGGACTAGCGGGAGGGTCCTACGAGCAGTACTTC. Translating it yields CSAKGLAGGSYEQYF.

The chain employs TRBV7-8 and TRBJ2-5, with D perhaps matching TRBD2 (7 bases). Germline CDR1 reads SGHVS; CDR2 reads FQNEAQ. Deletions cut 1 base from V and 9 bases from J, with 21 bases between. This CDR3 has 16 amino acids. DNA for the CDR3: TGTGCCAGCAGCTTAGATTCCCCGGGGGGCCAGGAGGCCCAGTACTTC. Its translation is CASSLDSPGGQEAQYF.

For the CDR3, the DNA is TGCAGCGTTGTCGATTCGGACTATGGCTACACCTTC. Its protein product is CSVVDSDYGYTF. The V and J genes are TRBV29-1 and TRBJ1-2; D is ambiguous. Trimming pared 4 bases from V and 3 bases from J, leaving 9 bases between. The CDR3 consists of 12 residues. CDR1 is SQVTM, CDR2 ANQGSEA, per germline.

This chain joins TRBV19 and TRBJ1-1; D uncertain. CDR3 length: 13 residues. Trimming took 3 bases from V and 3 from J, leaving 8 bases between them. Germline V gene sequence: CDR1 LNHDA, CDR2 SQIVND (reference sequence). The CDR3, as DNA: TGTGCCAGTAGTATTGGGGTTTACACTGAAGCTTTCTTT. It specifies CASSIGVYTEAFF.

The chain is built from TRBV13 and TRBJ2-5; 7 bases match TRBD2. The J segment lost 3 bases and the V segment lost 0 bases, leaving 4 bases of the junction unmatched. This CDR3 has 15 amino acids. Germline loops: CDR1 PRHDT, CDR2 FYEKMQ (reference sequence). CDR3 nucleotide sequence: TGTGCCAGCAGCTTAGGTGGGGCGGGAGAAGAGACCCAGTACTTC. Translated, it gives CASSLGGAGEETQYF.

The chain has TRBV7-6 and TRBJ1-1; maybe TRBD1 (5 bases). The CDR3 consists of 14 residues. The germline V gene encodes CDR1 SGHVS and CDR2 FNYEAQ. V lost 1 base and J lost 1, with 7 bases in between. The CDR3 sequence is CASSLVGENTEAFF. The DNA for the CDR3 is TGTGCCAGCAGCTTAGTGGGGGAGAACACTGAAGCTTTCTTT.

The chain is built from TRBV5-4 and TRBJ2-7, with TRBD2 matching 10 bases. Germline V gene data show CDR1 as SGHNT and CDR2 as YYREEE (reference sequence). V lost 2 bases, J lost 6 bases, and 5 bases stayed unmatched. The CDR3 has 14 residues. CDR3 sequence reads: CASSLAGGPSEQYF. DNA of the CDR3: TGTGCCAGCAGCTTAGCGGGAGGGCCGAGCGAGCAGTACTTC. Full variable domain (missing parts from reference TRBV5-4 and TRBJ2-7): ETGVTQSPTHLIKTRGQQVTLRCSSQSGHNTVSWYQQALGQGPQFIFQYYREEENGRGNFPPRFSGLQFPNYSSELNVNALELDDSALYLCASSLAGGPSEQYFGPGTRLTVT.

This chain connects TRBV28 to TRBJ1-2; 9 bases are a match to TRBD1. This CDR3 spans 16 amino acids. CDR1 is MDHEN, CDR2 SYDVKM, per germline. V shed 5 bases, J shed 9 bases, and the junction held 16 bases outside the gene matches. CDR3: CASSQLNEQGAKRYTF. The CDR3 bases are TGTGCCAGCAGTCAACTAAACGAACAGGGGGCTAAGCGCTACACCTTC.

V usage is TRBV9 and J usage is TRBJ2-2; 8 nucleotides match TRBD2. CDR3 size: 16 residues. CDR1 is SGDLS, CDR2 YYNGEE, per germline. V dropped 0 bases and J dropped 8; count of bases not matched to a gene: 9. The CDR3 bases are TGTGCCAGCAGCGTAGGGGGCGGGAGGCACCGTGGGGAGCTGTTTTTT. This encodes CASSVGGGRHRGELFF.

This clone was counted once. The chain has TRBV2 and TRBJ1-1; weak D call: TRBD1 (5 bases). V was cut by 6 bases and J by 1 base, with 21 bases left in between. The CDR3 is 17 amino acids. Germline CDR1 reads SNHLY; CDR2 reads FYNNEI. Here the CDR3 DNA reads TGTGCCAGCAGCCTTTCTCCCTCGCAGGGTCGGAACACTGAAGCTTTCTTT. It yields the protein CASSLSPSQGRNTEAFF.